This passage covers 8 T cell receptor beta chains from one sample sequenced in a study of long-term antiretroviral therapy in people with HIV. The assay, immunoSEQ v3.0, was run at survey level. Some clones are missing from TCRdb's copy, which holds only in-frame ones; the method was immunoSEQ multiplex PCR. Of 15,000 to 20,000 clones in the sample, approximately 87% were seen once. This specimen consisted of unsorted PBMCs, obtained 0.7 years before starting antiretroviral therapy. These receptors were collected from a man aged 45 to 65 with HIV.

The rearrangement joins TRBV11-2 to TRBJ1-3; weak D call: TRBD1 (6 bases). The V gene's germline CDR1 is SGHAT and CDR2 FQNNGV. This CDR3 is built from 18 residues. V dropped 1 base and J dropped 7 bases, with 23 bases sitting between them. In DNA form, the CDR3 reads TGTGCCAGCAGCTTAGCGTTGGGAGCGGGGGGCTTTTCGAACACCATATATTTT. Protein: CASSLALGAGGFSNTIYF.

The V gene is TRBV10-3, the J gene TRBJ1-5; weak D call: TRBD1 (5 bases). The germline V and J ends were trimmed by 11 bases and 0 bases, with 17 bases remaining between them. The germline V gene has CDR1 ENHRY and CDR2 SYGVKD. The CDR3 is 15 amino acids. The CDR3 nucleotides are TGTGCCGCCTCGGGAGGGGTTGATAGCAATCAGCCCCAGCATTTT. Its protein product is CAASGGVDSNQPQHF.

The V and J genes are TRBV28 and TRBJ1-5; no definite D call. The ends were cut back, 7 bases at V and 2 bases at J, with 15 bases in the middle. The CDR3 runs 15 residues. Germline V gives CDR1 MDHEN, CDR2 SYDVKM. The CDR3: CASTTNRAGNQPQHF. The CDR3 region has the DNA TGTGCCAGCACCACCAATCGGGCAGGCAATCAGCCCCAGCATTTT.

The chain uses TRBV19 and TRBJ2-1; TRBD2 might be the D (5 bases). The CDR3 runs 13 residues. V was trimmed by 4 bases and J by 6 bases, leaving 10 bases between them. Germline lookup yields CDR1 LNHDA and CDR2 SQIVND (reference sequence). The chain's CDR3 is CASSTLRGNEQFF. The CDR3 DNA reads TGTGCCAGTAGTACCCTCCGGGGCAATGAGCAGTTCTTC. Supplemented by reference TRBV19 and TRBJ2-1, the full variable domain reads DGGITQSPKYLFRKEGQNVTLSCEQNLNHDAMYWYRQDPGQGLRLIYYSQIVNDFQKGDIAEGYSVSREKKESFPLTVTSAQKNPTAFYLCASSTLRGNEQFFGPGTRLTVL.

The V gene is TRBV7-9, the J gene TRBJ2-7, with D unresolved. The V end lost 3 bases, the J end lost 1 base, and 7 bases lay between the germline ends. Germline CDR1 is SEHNR and CDR2 is FQNEAQ (reference sequence). The CDR3 length is 13 residues. CDR3 bases: TGTGCCAGCAGCTTTCCCGGATCCTACGAGCAGTACTTC. It specifies CASSFPGSYEQYF. Full variable domain (remainder filled in from reference TRBV7-9 and TRBJ2-7): DTGVSQNPRHKITKRGQNVTFRCDPISEHNRLYWYRQTLGQGPEFLTYFQNEAQLEKSRLLSDRFSAERPKGSFSTLEIQRTEQGDSAMYLCASSFPGSYEQYFGPGTRLTVT.

This chain connects TRBV5-8 to TRBJ2-7, with D uncertain. The CDR3 has 13 amino acids. Germline values: CDR1 SGHTS, CDR2 YDEGEE. V shed 6 bases and J shed 2 bases, with 12 bases lying between them. CDR3 sequence: CASTRHLTYEQYF. Written as DNA, the CDR3 is TGTGCCAGCACCCGACACCTAACCTACGAGCAGTACTTC.

V and J are TRBV5-1 and TRBJ2-1, with D possibly being TRBD1 (6 bases). Deletions cut 0 bases from V and 2 bases from J, with 6 bases between. Per the germline V gene, CDR1 is SGHRS and CDR2 is YFSETQ. There are 14 residues in the CDR3. CDR3 in amino acids: CASSLGQAYNEQFF. The CDR3 DNA follows: TGCGCCAGCAGCTTGGGACAGGCCTACAATGAGCAGTTCTTC.

The chain carries TRBV5-6 and TRBJ2-6, with D possibly matching TRBD1 (6 bases). Germline V CDR1 and CDR2: SGHDT, YYEEEE. Trimming took off 4 bases at V and 0 bases at J, with 20 bases between the two ends. The CDR3 is 19 residues long. CDR3 in amino acids: CASSIKPGQLNSGANVLTF. The CDR3 DNA is TGTGCCAGCAGCATAAAGCCGGGACAACTCAACTCTGGGGCCAACGTCCTGACTTTC.